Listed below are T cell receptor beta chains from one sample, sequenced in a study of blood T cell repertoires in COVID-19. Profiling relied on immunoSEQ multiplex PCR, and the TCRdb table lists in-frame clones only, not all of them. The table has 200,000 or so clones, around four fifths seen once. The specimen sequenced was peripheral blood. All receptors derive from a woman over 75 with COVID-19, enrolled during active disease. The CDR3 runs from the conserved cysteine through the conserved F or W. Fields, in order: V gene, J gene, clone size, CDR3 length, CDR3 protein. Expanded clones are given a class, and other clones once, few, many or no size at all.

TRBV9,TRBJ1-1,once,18,CASSLSSRGENLNTEAFF
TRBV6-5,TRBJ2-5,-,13,CASRTQLAETQYF
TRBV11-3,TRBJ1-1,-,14,CASSPGQGASEAFF
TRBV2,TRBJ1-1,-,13,CASRDRGRTEAFF
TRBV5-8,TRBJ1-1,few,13,CASSLKLSTEAFF
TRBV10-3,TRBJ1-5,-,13,CAISESGGRPQHF
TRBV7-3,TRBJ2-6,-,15,CASSAQGSGANVLTF
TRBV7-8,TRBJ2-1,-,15,CASSYGLAVYNEQFF
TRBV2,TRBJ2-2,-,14,CASERTLNTGELFF
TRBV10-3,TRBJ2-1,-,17,CAISRVTGTGTYNEQFF
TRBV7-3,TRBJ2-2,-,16,CASSLIGPSGGGELFF
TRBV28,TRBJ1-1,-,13,CASSLRQNTEAFF
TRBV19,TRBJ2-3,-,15,CASTTTSGGTDTQYF
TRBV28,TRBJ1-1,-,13,CATRNRGIAEAFF
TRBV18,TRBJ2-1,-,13,CASSPPAGQQQFF
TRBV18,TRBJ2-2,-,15,CASSPLTGVAGELFF
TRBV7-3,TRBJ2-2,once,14,CASSLNLNTGELFF
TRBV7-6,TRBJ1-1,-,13,CASSLQENTEAFF
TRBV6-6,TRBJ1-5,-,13,CASSSYSNQPQHF
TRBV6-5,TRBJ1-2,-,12,CASSSGQSGYTF
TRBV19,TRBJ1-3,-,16,CASIPPAGGGGNTIYF
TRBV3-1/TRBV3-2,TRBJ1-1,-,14,CASRSTGQGAEAFF
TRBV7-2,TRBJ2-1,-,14,CASSLDAGAVEQFF
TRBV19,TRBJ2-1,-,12,CASGVTYNEQFF
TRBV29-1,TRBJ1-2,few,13,CSGTDGANYGYTF
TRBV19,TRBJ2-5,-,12,CASRGGGRTQYF
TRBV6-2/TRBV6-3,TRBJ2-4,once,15,CASSYATGDKNIQYF
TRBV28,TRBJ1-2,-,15,CASSDGTGGTGGYTF